This entry is about one TCR beta chain. The data stem from a study of blood T cell repertoires in COVID-19. Study at large: Specimens from acute and convalescent COVID-19 originated in the United States, Italy and Spain.

Per the study methods: Quantification of nucleated cells was approximated via reference gene primer amplification. The data were produced by immunoSEQ multiplex PCR, yet TCRdb's version contains in-frame clones alone and is incomplete. The DNA was the basis for D and trimming; V, J and clone size are from that table. The repertoire consists of 200,000 to 300,000 clones, with roughly 86% occurring once and the leading ten covering 0.7%. The CDR3 contains 14 residues. V lost 0 bases, J lost 1 base, and 7 bases lay in between. Looked up from germline, CDR1 is MGHRA and CDR2 is YSYEKL. Sequencing was carried out using peripheral blood. The V call is TRBV4-1, the J call TRBJ2-7; D call uncertain. The receptor was derived from a human donor in a cohort sampled during active COVID-19. CDR3 sequence: CASSQEVGSYEQYF. CDR3 sequence (DNA): TGCGCCAGCAGCCAAGAGGTCGGTTCCTACGAGCAGTACTTC.